The following is a T cell receptor beta chain sequence with its context. The antigen is undetermined. Via 5' RACE with UMI labels, TRB cDNA libraries were prepared. After re-calling the 5' RACE reads, TCRdb lists one entry per CDR3 protein, DNA absent. This sample contains around 140,000 distinct CDR3 sequences. This sample stems from a study of CXCR3-negative and CXCR3-positive naive CD8 T cells. CDR1 SGHNT and CDR2 YYREEE come from the germline V gene (reference sequence). There are 14 residues in the CDR3. Findings and limits, study-wide: Naive CXCR3-positive and CXCR3-negative cells shared TRBV-TRBJ usage; memory cells diverged. Sequencing showed both naive subsets with comparably high diversity, and memory CD8+ cells much lower. The TRB CDR3s that CXCR3-positive naive cells carried were more hydrophobic than those of CXCR3-negative naive cells.

The rearrangement joins TRBV5-4 to TRBJ1-2. This TCR came from a human donor in good health. Some clones in this sample may be carry-over from other donors' samples. Sequencing was performed on naive CXCR3+ CD8+ T cells from blood. Subset of the sample: CD45RO-CCR7+CD27+CD95- naive CD8+ T cells expressing CXCR3 (TNR3+). CDR3 sequence reads: CASSLRGSSYGYTF.